Listed here are 22 T cell receptor beta chains from one sample, sequenced in a study of cytomegalovirus exposure and HLA in healthy donors. The PCR ran on 60 Vbeta and 13 Jbeta primers. Libraries were prepared by immunoSEQ multiplex PCR; TCRdb keeps only in-frame clonotypes and omits some of them. The sample carries under 35,000 clones, 62% recorded once. Sequencing used PBMCs. The receptors derive from a male donor in good health and CMV-seropositive.

This sequence joins TRBV30 and TRBJ2-7; TRBD2 is a possible D gene (5 bases). Germline values: CDR1 GTSNPN, CDR2 SVGIG (reference sequence). The ends were cut back, 3 bases at V and 2 bases at J, with 14 bases in the middle. The CDR3 spans 14 residues. The CDR3 nucleotides are TGTGCCTGGAGCCCCCAGCGGCCTCCCTACGAGCAGTACTTC. This translates into CAWSPQRPPYEQYF.

This clone was found once. The V and J genes are TRBV2 and TRBJ1-2; TRBD1 aligns across 7 bases. J gave up 4 bases and V 7 bases, and 9 bases lay outside the gene matches. The CDR3 has 14 residues. CDR1 is SNHLY, CDR2 FYNNEI, per germline. CDR3: CASIQSDRIYGYTF. CDR3 in DNA: TGTGCCAGCATTCAATCGGACAGGATCTATGGCTACACCTTC.

The chain has TRBV4-2 and TRBJ2-5, with TRBD2 matching 8 bases. The CDR3 spans 17 residues. Germline-derived CDR1 and CDR2 are LGHNA and YNFKEQ. The V and J ends lost 1 base and 5 bases, in that order; junction bases with no gene match: 12. Here the CDR3 DNA reads TGTGCCAGCAGCCAAGGGGCGGGGGGACCACCACGGGAGACCCAGTACTTC. Its translation: CASSQGAGGPPRETQYF.

The V and J genes are TRBV5-1 and TRBJ2-5; TRBD2 might be the D (6 bases). This CDR3 is 13 amino acids long. Trimming left V 4 bases short and J 4 bases short, with 11 bases between. Germline V lookup: CDR1 SGHRS, CDR2 YFSETQ. In DNA, the CDR3 is TGCGCCAGCAGCCCCCGGAGGGGAGAGACCCAGTACTTC. This encodes CASSPRRGETQYF. Full variable domain (outside the CDR3, taken from reference TRBV5-1 and TRBJ2-5): KAGVTQTPRYLIKTRGQQVTLSCSPISGHRSVSWYQQTPGQGLQFLFEYFSETQRNKGNFPGRFSGRQFSNSRSEMNVSTLELGDSALYLCASSPRRGETQYFGPGTRLLVL.

This chain uses TRBV1 with TRBJ2-3; the table's D call of TRBD2 was not tested on the DNA. TRBV1 constitutes a pseudogene. CDR3 length: 15 amino acids. The CDR3 loop is CTSSREAELRDTQYF. The CDR3 DNA follows: TGCACCAGCAGCCGAGAAGCGGAGCTCCGCGATACGCAGTATTTT.

The CDR3 is CASRRPGSADTQYF. The CDR3 DNA follows: TGTGCCAGCAGAAGACCAGGGTCGGCAGATACGCAGTATTTT. The rearrangement links TRBV6-5 to TRBJ2-3; weak D call: TRBD1 (5 bases). Deletions cut 6 bases from V and 4 bases from J, with 14 bases between. The CDR3 covers 14 residues. Per the germline V gene, CDR1 is MNHEY and CDR2 is SVGAGI.

This chain connects TRBV9 to TRBJ1-6, with D maybe TRBD1 (6 bases). V was clipped by 0 bases and J by 7 bases, with 8 bases between them. CDR1 and CDR2 from the germline V gene are SGDLS and YYNGEE. The CDR3 consists of 14 residues. CDR3 DNA sequence: TGTGCCAGCAGCGTAGGTACAGGGAATTCACCCCTCCACTTT. Its translation is CASSVGTGNSPLHF. The whole variable domain, filled in from reference TRBV9 and TRBJ1-6, reads DSGVTQTPKHLITATGQRVTLRCSPRSGDLSVYWYQQSLDQGLQFLIQYYNGEERAKGNILERFSAQQFPDLHSELNLSSLELGDSALYFCASSVGTGNSPLHFGNGTRLTVT.

V and J are TRBV2 and TRBJ2-1, with 14 bases matching TRBD2. The CDR3 covers 15 residues. Trimming took 6 bases from V and 7 from J; bases not matched to a gene: 5. CDR1 is SNHLY, CDR2 FYNNEI, per germline. CDR3 sequence reads: CASSEGLAGVNEQFF. In DNA, the CDR3 is TGTGCCAGCAGCGAGGGACTAGCGGGAGTTAATGAGCAGTTCTTC.

The V call is TRBV5-8, the J call TRBJ1-2; 8 bases fit TRBD1. Per germline, CDR1 SGHTS and CDR2 YDEGEE. With 7 bases clipped from V and 4 bases from J, the junction kept 9 bases outside the gene matches. This CDR3 is 14 amino acids long. DNA for the CDR3: TGTGCCAGCGAGAGACAGGGGCCCTTCTATGGCTACACCTTC. Its translation is CASERQGPFYGYTF.

A few counts support this clone. The rearrangement uses TRBV5-6 and TRBJ2-7; D may be TRBD2 (5 bases). In germline, CDR1 is SGHDT, CDR2 YYEEEE. With 3 bases removed from V and 2 bases from J, the gap between germline ends came to 18 bases. The length of the CDR3 is 16 residues. As DNA, the CDR3 is TGTGCCAGCAGCTCCCGGGGAAGAGCTGCGACCTACGAGCAGTACTTC. Its protein product is CASSSRGRAATYEQYF.

A single count supports this clone. The chain has TRBV28 and TRBJ1-6; 9 bases agree with TRBD1. The J segment lost 4 bases and the V segment lost 6 bases, leaving 7 bases of the junction unmatched. The CDR3 contains 16 residues. Germline CDR1 is MDHEN and CDR2 is SYDVKM. The CDR3: CASRPGTGLYNSPLHF. The CDR3 DNA follows: TGTGCCAGCAGGCCCGGGACAGGGCTTTATAATTCACCCCTCCACTTT.

The chain links TRBV7-9 to TRBJ1-1; D possibly corresponds to TRBD1 (6 bases). Trimming removed 4 bases from V and 1 base from J, with 13 bases in between. Germline V gene sequence: CDR1 SEHNR, CDR2 FQNEAQ (reference sequence). This CDR3 is built from 15 residues. In DNA, the CDR3 is TGTGCCAGCAGCTCCCCCCGGACAGAGAACACTGAAGCTTTCTTT. Its protein product is CASSSPRTENTEAFF.

The chain uses TRBV7-2 and TRBJ1-1; D call uncertain. CDR3 length: 14 residues. Germline loops: CDR1 SGHTA, CDR2 FQGNSA. With 1 base removed from V and 2 bases from J, the gap between germline ends came to 8 bases. DNA for the CDR3: TGTGCCAGCAGCTTAGTCCACAGAAACACTGAAGCTTTCTTT. Translation: CASSLVHRNTEAFF. Full variable domain (outside the CDR3, taken from reference TRBV7-2 and TRBJ1-1): GAGVSQSPSNKVTEKGKDVELRCDPISGHTALYWYRQSLGQGLEFLIYFQGNSAPDKSGLPSDRFSAERTGGSVSTLTIQRTQQEDSAVYLCASSLVHRNTEAFFGQGTRLTVV.

The chain joins TRBV5-4 to TRBJ2-6; a possible D gene is TRBD2 (6 bases). This CDR3 has 16 residues. Germline values: CDR1 SGHNT, CDR2 YYREEE (reference sequence). V lost 2 bases and J 3 bases, leaving 12 bases between the germline ends. The CDR3 DNA sequence: TGTGCCAGCAGCTTTTATCTCGGGGGTGGGGCCAACGTCCTGACTTTC. As protein: CASSFYLGGGANVLTF. Filled out from reference TRBV5-4 and TRBJ2-6, the complete variable domain reads ETGVTQSPTHLIKTRGQQVTLRCSSQSGHNTVSWYQQALGQGPQFIFQYYREEENGRGNFPPRFSGLQFPNYSSELNVNALELDDSALYLCASSFYLGGGANVLTFGAGSRLTVL.

The V and J genes are TRBV9 and TRBJ1-1; the D is unclear. The CDR3 runs to 14 residues. Germline assignment: CDR1 SGDLS and CDR2 YYNGEE. V was clipped by 4 bases and J by 2 bases, with 12 bases between them. In DNA form, the CDR3 reads TGTGCCAGCAGCTTCATCCAGGATAACACTGAAGCTTTCTTT. Translated, it gives CASSFIQDNTEAFF.

The chain joins TRBV6-1 to TRBJ1-2, with D possibly TRBD1 on 6 matching bases. CDR3 length equals 13 residues. Germline assignment: CDR1 MNHNS and CDR2 SASEGT. V was shortened by 2 bases and J by 7 bases, with 11 bases between the two germline ends. The CDR3 spells CASSELGGAGYTF. CDR3 in DNA: TGTGCCAGCAGTGAATTGGGGGGGGCTGGCTACACCTTC.

This rearrangement joins TRBV5-1 to TRBJ2-1, with TRBD2 identical over 8 bases. CDR3 size: 16 residues. Germline CDR1 reads SGHRS; CDR2 reads YFSETQ. V was clipped by 4 bases and J by 7 bases; unmatched bases: 13. CDR3 sequence (DNA): TGCGCCAGCAGCCCGGGGGGTACGGGGGGGATTAATGAGCAGTTCTTC. Translation: CASSPGGTGGINEQFF. Full variable domain (rest looked up from reference TRBV5-1 and TRBJ2-1): KAGVTQTPRYLIKTRGQQVTLSCSPISGHRSVSWYQQTPGQGLQFLFEYFSETQRNKGNFPGRFSGRQFSNSRSEMNVSTLELGDSALYLCASSPGGTGGINEQFFGPGTRLTVL.

The chain links TRBV19 to TRBJ1-5; TRBD1 agrees at 7 bases. The CDR3 is made up of 15 amino acids. With V trimmed by 5 bases and J by 4 bases, 8 bases remained unmatched. The germline V gene has CDR1 LNHDA and CDR2 SQIVND (reference sequence). In DNA, the CDR3 is TGTGCCAGTAGTCCTCAGGGACAGCGTAATCAGCCCCAGCATTTT. Its translation is CASSPQGQRNQPQHF.

The genes are TRBV6-6 and TRBJ1-2; TRBD1 matches at 7 bases. Germline V CDR1 and CDR2: MNHNY, SVGAGI (reference sequence). V gave up 4 bases and J gave up 3 bases; unmatched junction bases: 5. The CDR3 is made up of 14 amino acids. The CDR3 reads CASSSSQGYYGYTF. In DNA, the CDR3 is TGTGCCAGCAGTTCCTCACAGGGGTACTATGGCTACACCTTC.

The rearrangement links TRBV5-8 to TRBJ1-5; no reliable D call. CDR1 and CDR2 from the germline V gene are SGHTS and YDEGEE. V was clipped by 0 bases and J by 5 bases, with 9 bases between them. The CDR3 contains 14 residues. Here the CDR3 reads CASSLGAYDQPQHF. CDR3 nucleotides: TGTGCCAGCAGCTTGGGGGCGTACGATCAGCCCCAGCATTTT.

This clone has more than one count but fewer than ten. The chain recombines TRBV5-5 with TRBJ1-4; 7 bases are shared with TRBD1. CDR1 and CDR2 from the germline V gene are SGHKS and YYEKEE (reference sequence). V lost 0 bases to trimming and J lost 8 bases; unmatched junction nucleotides: 10. This CDR3 is 16 amino acids long. This chain's CDR3 is CASSLDRGFRREKLFF. As DNA, the CDR3 is TGTGCCAGCAGCTTGGACAGGGGTTTCCGGCGGGAAAAACTGTTTTTT.

This clone has a handful of counts. At one end the junction does not follow the germline gene, possibly because of a read error. The chain couples TRBV9 to TRBJ2-7; D perhaps matches TRBD1 (5 bases). CDR1 SGDLS and CDR2 YYNGEE come from the germline V gene. The CDR3 is made up of 14 amino acids. CDR3 residues: CASRAPPRGNEQSF. CDR3 DNA: TGTGCCAGCAGAGCCCCTCCAAGGGGAAACGAGCAGTCCTTC. Supplemented by reference TRBV9 and TRBJ2-7, the full variable domain reads DSGVTQTPKHLITATGQRVTLRCSPRSGDLSVYWYQQSLDQGLQFLIQYYNGEERAKGNILERFSAQQFPDLHSELNLSSLELGDSALYFCASRAPPRGNEQSFGPGTRLTVT.